The T cell receptor (beta chain) under discussion was sequenced for a study of cytomegalovirus exposure and HLA in healthy donors. As to this clone: What it recognizes is unknown.

General study points: In a later analysis, CMV-associated beta chains were mostly HLA-associated, it appeared. Based on reports, TCR beta sequences accurately predicted HLA-A and HLA-B alleles for most subjects. Most TCR beta V segments were productive about 87% or about 30% of the time in an earlier analysis.

Amplification used 60 Vbeta primers and 13 Jbeta primers. The method was immunoSEQ multiplex PCR; TCRdb's version includes in-frame clones alone and lacks a portion of them. The sample lists under 200,000 clones, about 80% occurring once. The CDR3 loop spans 15 amino acids. J gave up 6 bases and V 4 bases, and 7 bases lay outside the gene matches. The germline V gene encodes CDR1 MNHEY and CDR2 SVGAGI. The TCR sequence derives from a man aged 60-69 years in good health and CMV-seronegative. The sequenced material came from PBMCs. The chain links TRBV6-5 to TRBJ2-1; 9 bases are a match to TRBD2. The CDR3 DNA follows: TGTGCCAGCAGTTTCGTAGCGGGAGTTTCCAATGAGCAGTTCTTC. Translated: CASSFVAGVSNEQFF.